Below, 13 T cell receptor beta chains from the same sample are listed, as sequenced in a study of blood T cell repertoires in COVID-19. Here immunoSEQ multiplex PCR was the method, and the copy in TCRdb shows in-frame clones only, minus some. Of about 220,000 clones detected, roughly 85% appear once; the ten largest clones hold 2.4%. The sample was peripheral blood. The receptors were sampled from a woman aged 65 to 85 with COVID-19, enrolled during active disease.

This rearrangement joins TRBV6-5 to TRBJ1-1; TRBD1 matches at 9 bases. Germline V gene data show CDR1 as MNHEY and CDR2 as SVGAGI. The CDR3 sequence is 13 residues long. J gave up 10 bases and V 2 bases, and 5 bases lay outside the gene matches. The CDR3 reads CASSYTGQGRAFF. Here the CDR3 DNA reads TGTGCCAGCAGTTACACGGGACAGGGACGAGCTTTCTTT.

The chain employs TRBV6-5 and TRBJ2-7; D possibly corresponds to TRBD1 (5 bases). The CDR3 loop spans 15 amino acids. Germline V gene data show CDR1 as MNHEY and CDR2 as SVGAGI. V lost 7 bases and J lost 7, with 23 bases in between. The CDR3 protein is CASNQQVTSPHEQYF. The CDR3 DNA follows: TGTGCCAGCAATCAACAGGTCACGTCCCCTCATGAGCAGTACTTC.

CDR3 coding DNA: TGTGCCAGCAGCCCCGGGACAGGGCGCGGGGATACGCAGTATTTT. This translates into CASSPGTGRGDTQYF. This chain joins TRBV7-3 and TRBJ2-3, with 9 bases matching TRBD1. V lost 5 bases, J lost 6 bases, and 9 bases stayed unmatched. The CDR3 is 15 amino acids. CDR1 and CDR2 (germline): SGHTA, FQGTGA. Combining the CDR3 with reference TRBV7-3 and TRBJ2-3 gives the whole variable domain GAGVSQTPSNKVTEKGKYVELRCDPISGHTALYWYRQSLGQGPEFLIYFQGTGAADDSGLPNDRFFAVRPEGSVSTLKIQRTERGDSAVYLCASSPGTGRGDTQYFGPGTRLTVL.

There are a few counts of this clone. The rearrangement links TRBV19 to TRBJ1-1; possible D gene TRBD1, 5 bases. Germline lookup yields CDR1 LNHDA and CDR2 SQIVND (reference sequence). Between the trimmed V and J ends, which lost 8 bases and 1 base, there was a span of 11 bases. There are 13 residues in the CDR3. The CDR3 spells CASSSRGNTEAFF. CDR3 bases: TGTGCCAGTTCTTCTAGGGGGAACACTGAAGCTTTCTTT.

The chain links TRBV6-6 to TRBJ2-2; weak D call: TRBD2 (5 bases). Germline CDR1 reads MNHNY; CDR2 reads SVGAGI (reference sequence). V shed 3 bases and J shed 0 bases, with 11 bases lying between them. The CDR3 runs to 16 residues. DNA of the CDR3: TGTGCCAGCAGTTATGGAGGCGCCGCGAACACCGGGGAGCTGTTTTTT. Translation gives CASSYGGAANTGELFF.

V usage is TRBV6-2 or TRBV6-3 and J usage is TRBJ1-5; D remains unclear. The CDR3 loop spans 12 amino acids. V was trimmed by 3 bases and J by 11 bases, leaving 11 bases between them. Germline V gene data show CDR1 as MNHEY and CDR2 as SVGEGT. CDR3 region: CASSYTTQAQHF. As DNA, the CDR3 is TGTGCCAGCAGTTATACGACCCAGGCCCAGCATTTT.

The chain recombines TRBV6-5 with TRBJ1-2, with no clear D. V was cut by 6 bases and J by 2 bases, with 13 bases left in between. The CDR3 has 14 amino acids. Germline V CDR1 and CDR2: MNHEY, SVGAGI. The CDR3: CASSLGSGNYGYTF. The CDR3 DNA reads as TGTGCCAGCAGCCTCGGTTCGGGGAACTATGGCTACACCTTC.

This chain connects TRBV5-1 to TRBJ2-7; 7 nucleotides align to TRBD1. V lost 4 bases, J lost 2 bases, and 6 bases stayed unmatched. Germline assignment: CDR1 SGHRS and CDR2 YFSETQ. CDR3 size: 14 residues. Here the CDR3 DNA reads TGCGCCAGCAGCCTCGGACAGGTCCCCTACGAGCAGTACTTC. Translated: CASSLGQVPYEQYF.

The gene calls are TRBV7-3 and TRBJ2-1; D might be TRBD2 (6 bases). CDR1 is SGHTA and CDR2 is FQGTGA in the germline V gene. The CDR3 length is 15 residues. Deletions cut 4 bases from V and 8 bases from J, with 18 bases between. Here the CDR3 DNA reads TGTGCCAGCAGCTCGCTTGGGGGGACCGACCATGAGCAGTTCTTC. It specifies CASSSLGGTDHEQFF.

The genes are TRBV4-2 and TRBJ1-1; 8 bases agree with TRBD1. Germline CDR1 and CDR2: LGHNA and YNFKEQ. V trimming: 8 bases; J trimming: 6 bases; junction bases outside the gene matches: 11. CDR3 size: 14 residues. CDR3 in amino acids: CASEDNLDRAEAFF. The CDR3 nucleotides are TGTGCCAGCGAGGATAACCTGGACAGGGCTGAAGCTTTCTTT.

The CDR3 sequence: CASSYSGRGQPQHF. The CDR3 DNA reads TGTGCCAGCAGTTACTCGGGCAGGGGGCAGCCCCAGCATTTT. This chain connects TRBV6-5 to TRBJ1-5, with TRBD1 identical over 7 bases. The germline gives CDR1 MNHEY, CDR2 SVGAGI. V gave up 0 bases and J gave up 7 bases; unmatched junction bases: 3. CDR3 length: 14 residues.

The V gene is TRBV7-9, the J gene TRBJ1-1; unclear D gene. CDR1 SEHNR and CDR2 FQNEAQ come from the germline V gene (reference sequence). V lost 6 bases and J lost 1, with 9 bases in between. The CDR3 totals 13 residues. CDR3 DNA: TGTGCCAGCAGTCAGGTAGGGAACACTGAAGCTTTCTTT. Amino acids: CASSQVGNTEAFF.

This clone was observed at least ten times. The V call is TRBV4-3, the J call TRBJ2-7; possibly TRBD2 for D (6 bases). The CDR3 length is 13 residues. The germline V and J ends were trimmed by 0 bases and 8 bases, with 11 bases remaining between them. From germline, CDR1 is LGHNA and CDR2 YSLEER. CDR3 DNA sequence: TGCGCCAGCAGCCAAGACGGGGGTTACAAGCAGTACTTC. Translation: CASSQDGGYKQYF.